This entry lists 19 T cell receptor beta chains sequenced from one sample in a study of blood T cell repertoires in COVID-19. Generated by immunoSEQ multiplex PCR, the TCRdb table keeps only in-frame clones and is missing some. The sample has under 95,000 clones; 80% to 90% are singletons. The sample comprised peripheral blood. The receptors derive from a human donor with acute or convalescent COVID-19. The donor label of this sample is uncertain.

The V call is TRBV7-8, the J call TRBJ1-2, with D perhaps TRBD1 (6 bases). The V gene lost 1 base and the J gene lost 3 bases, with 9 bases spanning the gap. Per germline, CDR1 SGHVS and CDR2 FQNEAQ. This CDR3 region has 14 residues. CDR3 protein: CASSLVGGHYGYTF. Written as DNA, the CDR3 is TGTGCCAGCAGCTTAGTGGGGGGGCACTATGGCTACACCTTC.

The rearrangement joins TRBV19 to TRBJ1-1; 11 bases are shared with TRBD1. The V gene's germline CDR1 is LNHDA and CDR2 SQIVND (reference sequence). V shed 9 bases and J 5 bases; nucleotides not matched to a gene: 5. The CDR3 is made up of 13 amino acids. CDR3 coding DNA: TGTGCCAGCCTGGACAGGGGGCATACTGAAGCTTTCTTT. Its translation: CASLDRGHTEAFF.

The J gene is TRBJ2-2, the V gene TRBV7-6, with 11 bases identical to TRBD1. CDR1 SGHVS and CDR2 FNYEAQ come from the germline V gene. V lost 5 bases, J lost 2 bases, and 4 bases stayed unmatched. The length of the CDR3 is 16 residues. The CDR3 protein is CASSPRTGGNTGELFF. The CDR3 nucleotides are TGTGCCAGCAGCCCGCGGACAGGGGGCAACACCGGGGAGCTGTTTTTT.

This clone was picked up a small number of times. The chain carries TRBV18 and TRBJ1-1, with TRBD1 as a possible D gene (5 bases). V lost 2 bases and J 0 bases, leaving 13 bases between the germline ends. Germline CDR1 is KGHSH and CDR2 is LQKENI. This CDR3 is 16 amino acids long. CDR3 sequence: CASSPFQGVVNTEAFF. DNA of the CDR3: TGTGCCAGCTCACCATTCCAGGGCGTTGTGAACACTGAAGCTTTCTTT.

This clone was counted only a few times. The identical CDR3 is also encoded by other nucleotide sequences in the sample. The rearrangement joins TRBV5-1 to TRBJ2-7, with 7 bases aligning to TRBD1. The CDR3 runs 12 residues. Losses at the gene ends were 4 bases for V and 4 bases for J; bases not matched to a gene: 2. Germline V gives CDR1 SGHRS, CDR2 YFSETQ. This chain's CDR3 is CASSDRAYEQYF. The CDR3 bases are TGCGCCAGCAGCGACAGGGCATACGAGCAGTACTTC.

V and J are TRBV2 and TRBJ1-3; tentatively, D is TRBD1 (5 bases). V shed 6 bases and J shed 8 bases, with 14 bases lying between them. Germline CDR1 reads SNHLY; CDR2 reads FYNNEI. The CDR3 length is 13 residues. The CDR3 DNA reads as TGTGCCAGCAGAGTGGGGGGGGAAGACACCATATATTTT. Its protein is CASRVGGEDTIYF.

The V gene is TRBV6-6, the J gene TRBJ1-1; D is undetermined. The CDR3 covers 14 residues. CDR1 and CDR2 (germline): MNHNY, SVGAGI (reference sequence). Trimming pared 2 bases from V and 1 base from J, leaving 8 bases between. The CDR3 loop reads CASSYPGRNTEAFF. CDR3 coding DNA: TGTGCCAGCAGTTACCCGGGGAGGAACACTGAAGCTTTCTTT.

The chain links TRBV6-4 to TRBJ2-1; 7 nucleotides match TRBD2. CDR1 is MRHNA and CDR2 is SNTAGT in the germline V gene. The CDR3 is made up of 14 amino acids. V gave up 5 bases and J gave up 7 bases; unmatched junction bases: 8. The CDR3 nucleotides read TGTGCCAGCAGTCGAGCGGGGTTGGGGAATGAGCAGTTCTTC. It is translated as CASSRAGLGNEQFF.

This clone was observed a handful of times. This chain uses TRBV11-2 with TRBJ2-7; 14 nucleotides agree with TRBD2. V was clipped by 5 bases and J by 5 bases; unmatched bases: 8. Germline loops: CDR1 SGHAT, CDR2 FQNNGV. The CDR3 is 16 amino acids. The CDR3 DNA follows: TGTGCCAGCAGCCTGGGACTAGCGGGGGCTTTCGACGAGCAGTACTTC. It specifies CASSLGLAGAFDEQYF.

CDR3 loop: CASSRGGTGSTYEQYF. The CDR3 DNA follows: TGTGCCAGCAGCCGGGGAGGGACAGGGTCTACCTACGAGCAGTACTTC. V usage is TRBV5-4 and J usage is TRBJ2-7, with 9 bases that match TRBD1. J gave up 2 bases and V 4 bases, and 10 bases lay outside the gene matches. This CDR3 has 16 residues. Germline assignment: CDR1 SGHNT and CDR2 YYREEE (reference sequence).

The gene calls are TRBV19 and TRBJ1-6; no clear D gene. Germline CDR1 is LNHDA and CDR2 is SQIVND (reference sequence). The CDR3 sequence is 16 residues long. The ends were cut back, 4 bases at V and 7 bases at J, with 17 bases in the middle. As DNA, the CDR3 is TGTGCCAGTAGTAGAAAAAGAGAGGTGTGGAATTCACCCCTCCACTTT. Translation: CASSRKREVWNSPLHF.

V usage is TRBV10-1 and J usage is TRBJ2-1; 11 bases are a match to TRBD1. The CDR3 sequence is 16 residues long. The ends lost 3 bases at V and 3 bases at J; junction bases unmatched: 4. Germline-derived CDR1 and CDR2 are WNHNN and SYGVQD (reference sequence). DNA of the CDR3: TGCGCCAGCAGTGAATCCGGGACAGGGGGCTACAATGAGCAGTTCTTC. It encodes CASSESGTGGYNEQFF.

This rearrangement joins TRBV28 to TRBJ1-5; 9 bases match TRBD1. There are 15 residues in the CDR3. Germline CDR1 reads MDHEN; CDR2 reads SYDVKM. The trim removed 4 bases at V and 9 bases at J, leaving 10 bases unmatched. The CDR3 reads CASSSQGAPSGPQHF. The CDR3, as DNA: TGTGCCAGCAGTTCACAGGGGGCCCCCAGTGGGCCCCAGCATTTT.

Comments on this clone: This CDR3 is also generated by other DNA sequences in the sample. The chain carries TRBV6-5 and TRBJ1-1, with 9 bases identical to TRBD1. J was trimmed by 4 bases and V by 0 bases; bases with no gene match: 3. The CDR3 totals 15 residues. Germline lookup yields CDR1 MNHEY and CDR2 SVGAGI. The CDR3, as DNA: TGTGCCAGCAGTTACTCGACAGGGGGAGGCACTGAAGCTTTCTTT. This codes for CASSYSTGGGTEAFF.

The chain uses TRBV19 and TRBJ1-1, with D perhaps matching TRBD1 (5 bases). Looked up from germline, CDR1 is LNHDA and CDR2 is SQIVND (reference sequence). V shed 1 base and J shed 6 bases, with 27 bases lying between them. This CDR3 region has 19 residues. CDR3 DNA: TGTGCCAGTAGTATAGGTTTTCGCCGGACATCCAGGTCCAACGCTGAAGCTTTCTTT. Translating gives CASSIGFRRTSRSNAEAFF.

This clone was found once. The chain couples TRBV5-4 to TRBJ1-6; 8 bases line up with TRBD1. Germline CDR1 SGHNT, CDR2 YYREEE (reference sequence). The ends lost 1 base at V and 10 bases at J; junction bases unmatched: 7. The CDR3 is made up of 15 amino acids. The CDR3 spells CASSLTRTGWSPLHF. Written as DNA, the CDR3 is TGTGCCAGCAGCTTGACCCGGACAGGGTGGTCACCCCTCCACTTT. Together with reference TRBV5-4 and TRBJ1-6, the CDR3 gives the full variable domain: ETGVTQSPTHLIKTRGQQVTLRCSSQSGHNTVSWYQQALGQGPQFIFQYYREEENGRGNFPPRFSGLQFPNYSSELNVNALELDDSALYLCASSLTRTGWSPLHFGNGTRLTVT.

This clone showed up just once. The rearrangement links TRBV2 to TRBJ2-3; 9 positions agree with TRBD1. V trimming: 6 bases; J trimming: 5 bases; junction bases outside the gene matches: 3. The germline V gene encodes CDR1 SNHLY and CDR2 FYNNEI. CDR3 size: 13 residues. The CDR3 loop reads CASRQGAGDTQYF. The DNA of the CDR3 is TGTGCCAGCAGACAGGGGGCTGGAGATACGCAGTATTTT.

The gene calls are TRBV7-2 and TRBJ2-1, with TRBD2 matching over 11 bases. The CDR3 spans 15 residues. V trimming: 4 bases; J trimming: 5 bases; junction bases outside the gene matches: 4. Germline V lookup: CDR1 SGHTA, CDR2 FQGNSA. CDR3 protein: CASSYSGGVNNEQFF. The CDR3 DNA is TGTGCCAGCAGCTATAGCGGGGGGGTTAACAATGAGCAGTTCTTC.

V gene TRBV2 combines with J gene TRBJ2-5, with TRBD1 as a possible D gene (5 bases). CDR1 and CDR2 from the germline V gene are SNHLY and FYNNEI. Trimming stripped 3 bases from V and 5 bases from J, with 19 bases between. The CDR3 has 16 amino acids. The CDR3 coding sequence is TGTGCCAGCAGTGAGGAAGGGGCTCTGAAGGGGGAGACCCAGTACTTC. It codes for CASSEEGALKGETQYF.